Shown below are 22 T cell receptor beta chains from a single sample sequenced in a study of control samples from healthy donors and cancer patients. The protocol was immunoSEQ multiplex PCR, while the TCRdb copy is restricted to in-frame clones and leaves out a portion. The sample table sets out fewer than 250,000 clones. The sequencing input was blood. The source of these receptors is a woman aged 25 to 39 in good health.

This chain joins TRBV6-6 and TRBJ1-2; D is unresolved. Looked up from germline, CDR1 is MNHNY and CDR2 is SVGAGI (reference sequence). This CDR3 is 10 amino acids long. Trimming removed 10 bases from V and 14 bases from J, with 17 bases in between. The CDR3 loop reads CATWAGWYTF. The CDR3 DNA sequence: TGTGCCACTTGGGCCGGGTGGTATACCTTC.

V usage is TRBV5-4 and J usage is TRBJ2-7; D not certain. Germline V gene sequence: CDR1 SGHNT, CDR2 YYREEE (reference sequence). V lost 5 bases and J 1 base, leaving 7 bases between the germline ends. The CDR3 runs to 12 residues. CDR3: CASRDGSYEQYF. Written as DNA, the CDR3 is TGTGCCAGCAGGGACGGATCCTACGAGCAGTACTTC.

The CDR3 protein is CASSEGAGEPTDTQYF. The CDR3 nucleotides read TGTGCCAGCAGTGAAGGGGCAGGGGAGCCCACAGATACGCAGTATTTT. This chain connects TRBV6-1 to TRBJ2-3; weak D call: TRBD1 (6 bases). The CDR3 has 16 amino acids. V was pared by 1 base and J by 2 bases, with 13 bases between. CDR1 MNHNS and CDR2 SASEGT come from the germline V gene.

The gene calls are TRBV6-5 and TRBJ1-1; D gene ambiguous. Germline lookup yields CDR1 MNHEY and CDR2 SVGAGI. Trimming took off 4 bases at V and 8 bases at J, with 8 bases between the two ends. The CDR3 extends over 11 amino acids. This CDR3 is CASSLHLEAFF. The CDR3 region has the DNA TGTGCCAGCAGTTTACATTTGGAAGCTTTCTTT.

This chain connects TRBV9 to TRBJ1-1; possible D gene TRBD1, 5 bases. Trimming stripped 2 bases from V and 8 bases from J, with 13 bases between. The germline V gene encodes CDR1 SGDLS and CDR2 YYNGEE. The CDR3 covers 13 residues. CDR3 sequence: CASSVLVPGEAFF. CDR3 bases: TGTGCCAGCAGCGTTTTGGTGCCAGGGGAAGCTTTCTTT.

The rearrangement uses TRBV7-9 and TRBJ1-1, with D perhaps matching TRBD1 (5 bases). Trimming left V 5 bases short and J 4 bases short, with 23 bases between. Germline V gene data show CDR1 as SEHNR and CDR2 as FQNEAQ (reference sequence). The CDR3 contains 17 residues. The CDR3 protein is CASSLGNTGKGGTEAFF. DNA of the CDR3: TGTGCCAGCAGCCTAGGGAATACAGGCAAAGGAGGCACTGAAGCTTTCTTT.

The chain links TRBV28 to TRBJ1-1; 9 nucleotides align to TRBD1. The CDR3 has 13 residues. Germline CDR1 MDHEN, CDR2 SYDVKM. V lost 6 bases and J lost 8; bases outside the gene matches: 7. The CDR3 nucleotides are TGTGCCAGCAGCTCTACAGGGGGCATAGAAGCTTTCTTT. It is translated as CASSSTGGIEAFF.

The chain uses TRBV5-1 and TRBJ2-2; the D gene is possibly TRBD1 (6 bases). The germline CDR1 and CDR2 sequences are SGHRS and YFSETQ. The CDR3 is made up of 12 amino acids. The ends were cut back, 5 bases at V and 7 bases at J, with 9 bases in the middle. The chain's CDR3 is CASREGDGELFF. CDR3 in DNA: TGCGCCAGCAGAGAGGGGGACGGGGAGCTGTTTTTT.

The chain has TRBV6-1 and TRBJ1-2; weak D call: TRBD1 (5 bases). Deletions cut 0 bases from V and 8 bases from J, with 22 bases between. Germline CDR1 is MNHNS and CDR2 is SASEGT. The CDR3 length is 17 residues. CDR3 residues: CASSEAVRALVGVGYTF. The DNA for the CDR3 is TGTGCCAGCAGTGAAGCGGTCCGGGCCCTGGTAGGGGTAGGCTACACCTTC.

J is TRBJ2-3 and V is TRBV5-5, with 14 bases aligning to TRBD2. The CDR3 has 18 residues. Germline assignment: CDR1 SGHKS and CDR2 YYEKEE (reference sequence). The J segment lost 3 bases and the V segment lost 0 bases, leaving 6 bases of the junction unmatched. Here the CDR3 reads CASSLGGLAGGLTDTQYF. CDR3 in DNA: TGTGCCAGCAGCTTGGGAGGACTAGCGGGGGGTCTAACAGATACGCAGTATTTT. The full variable domain, its missing parts supplied by reference TRBV5-5 and TRBJ2-3, is DAGVTQSPTHLIKTRGQQVTLRCSPISGHKSVSWYQQVLGQGPQFIFQYYEKEERGRGNFPDRFSARQFPNYSSELNVNALLLGDSALYLCASSLGGLAGGLTDTQYFGPGTRLTVL.

The genes are TRBV4-1 and TRBJ1-5; maybe TRBD1 (6 bases). This CDR3 has 17 residues. CDR1 MGHRA and CDR2 YSYEKL come from the germline V gene. V was pared by 4 bases and J by 1 base, with 17 bases between. CDR3 sequence reads: CASSRYFSGASNQPQHF. The CDR3 DNA reads as TGCGCCAGCAGCCGCTATTTTTCAGGGGCGAGCAATCAGCCCCAGCATTTT.

This chain connects TRBV6-2 or TRBV6-3 to TRBJ2-3; weak D call: TRBD2 (6 bases). This CDR3 has 14 amino acids. Trimming pared 6 bases from V and 2 bases from J, leaving 12 bases between. Germline V gives CDR1 MNHEY, CDR2 SVGEGT. CDR3 protein: CASSGGFHTDTQYF. As DNA, the CDR3 is TGTGCCAGCAGCGGGGGATTCCACACAGATACGCAGTATTTT.

The chain joins TRBV12-3 or TRBV12-4 to TRBJ1-5; D not resolved. The length of the CDR3 is 13 residues. The V and J ends lost 6 bases and 4 bases respectively, with 10 bases between them. CDR3 loop: CASRSGANQPQHF. CDR3 coding DNA: TGTGCCAGCAGATCAGGAGCAAATCAGCCCCAGCATTTT.

V is TRBV30 and J is TRBJ1-2, with unresolved D. Germline V gives CDR1 GTSNPN, CDR2 SVGIG (reference sequence). V was shortened by 1 base and J by 6 bases, with 18 bases between the two germline ends. The CDR3 has 15 amino acids. DNA of the CDR3: TGTGCCTGGAGTGAGGGAACCGGCTTTTTGGATGGCTACACCTTC. It encodes CAWSEGTGFLDGYTF.

This chain links TRBV29-1 with TRBJ2-3, with D possibly called TRBD1 or TRBD2 (5 bases each). Per germline, CDR1 SQVTM and CDR2 ANQGSEA. The CDR3 consists of 15 residues. Trimming took 6 bases from V and 7 from J, leaving 23 bases between them. The CDR3 reads CSVTYRDEELYTQYF. CDR3 bases: TGCAGCGTAACCTACCGGGACGAAGAACTATATACGCAGTATTTT.

Notes on this clone: The germline gene is not matched at one end of the junction; a read error may be the cause. The CDR3 coding sequence is TGTGCTAGCAGCCCCCGGACTAGCGACAAATACGAGCAGTACTTC. This translates into CASSPRTSDKYEQYF. The chain recombines TRBV7-7 with TRBJ2-7, with 9 nucleotides matching TRBD2. The CDR3 covers 15 residues. Germline values: CDR1 SSHAT, CDR2 FNYEAQ (reference sequence).

V and J are TRBV7-3 and TRBJ2-3; D is unresolved. V was shortened by 5 bases and J by 0 bases, with 9 bases between the two germline ends. The germline CDR1 and CDR2 sequences are SGHTA and FQGTGA. This CDR3 is 14 amino acids long. This chain's CDR3 is CASSALLSTDTQYF. Written as DNA, the CDR3 is TGTGCCAGCAGCGCACTACTTAGCACAGATACGCAGTATTTT.

The gene calls are TRBV11-2 and TRBJ1-2; a possible D gene is TRBD1 (6 bases). This CDR3 has 13 amino acids. V lost 5 bases and J lost 7, with 14 bases in between. Germline CDR1 is SGHAT and CDR2 is FQNNGV. The CDR3: CASSAGGTGGYTF. The CDR3, as DNA: TGTGCCAGCAGCGCGGGGGGCACAGGTGGCTACACCTTC.

V gene TRBV3-1 (or the pseudogene TRBV3-2) combines with J gene TRBJ1-6; 7 bases fit TRBD1. The CDR3 covers 18 residues. From germline, CDR1 is LGHDT and CDR2 YNNKEL (reference sequence). V shed 4 bases, J shed 7 bases, and the junction held 16 bases outside the gene matches. Written as DNA, the CDR3 is TGTGCCAGCAGCCCGGAGTTTGATCGGGACAGAAAAAATTCACCCCTCCACTTT. This translates into CASSPEFDRDRKNSPLHF.

The V and J genes are TRBV21-1 and TRBJ1-1; the D call TRBD1 from the table was never checked on the DNA. TRBV21-1 has pseudogene status. This CDR3 is 16 amino acids long. CDR3 amino acids: CASSKALRQKSTEAFF. The CDR3 DNA reads TGTGCCAGCAGCAAAGCGCTGAGACAGAAGAGCACTGAAGCTTTCTTT.

V gene TRBV29-1 combines with J gene TRBJ1-1; the D is unclear. The CDR3 contains 10 residues. V gave up 0 bases and J gave up 8 bases, with 4 bases separating them. From germline, CDR1 is SQVTM and CDR2 ANQGSEA. Here the CDR3 DNA reads TGCAGCGTTGAAGATTGGGAAGCTTTCTTT. It codes for CSVEDWEAFF.

The chain couples TRBV28 to TRBJ2-5; 9 nucleotides agree with TRBD2. Germline values: CDR1 MDHEN, CDR2 SYDVKM. The CDR3 is 14 amino acids. The V segment lost 2 bases and the J segment 10 bases; nucleotides outside the gene matches: 8. The CDR3 loop is CASSLGLAGRDQYF. The CDR3 DNA reads TGTGCCAGCAGTTTAGGCCTAGCGGGGAGGGACCAGTACTTC.